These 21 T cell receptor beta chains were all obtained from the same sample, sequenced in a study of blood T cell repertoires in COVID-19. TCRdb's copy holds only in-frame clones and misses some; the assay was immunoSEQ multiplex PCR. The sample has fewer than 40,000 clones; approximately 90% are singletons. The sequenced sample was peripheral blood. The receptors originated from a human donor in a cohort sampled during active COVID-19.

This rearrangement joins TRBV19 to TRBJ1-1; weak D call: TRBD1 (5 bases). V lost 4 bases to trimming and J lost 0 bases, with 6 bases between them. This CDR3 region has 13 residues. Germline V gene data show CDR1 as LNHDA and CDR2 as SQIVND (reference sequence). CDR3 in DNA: TGTGCCAGTAGTACACAGGTGAACACTGAAGCTTTCTTT. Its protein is CASSTQVNTEAFF.

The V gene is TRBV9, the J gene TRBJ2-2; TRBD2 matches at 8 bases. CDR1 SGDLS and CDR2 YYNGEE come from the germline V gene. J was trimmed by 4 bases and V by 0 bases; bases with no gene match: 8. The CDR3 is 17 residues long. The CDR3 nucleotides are TGTGCCAGCAGCGTAGCTCTCAGCGGGGGCCTCACCGGGGAGCTGTTTTTT. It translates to CASSVALSGGLTGELFF.

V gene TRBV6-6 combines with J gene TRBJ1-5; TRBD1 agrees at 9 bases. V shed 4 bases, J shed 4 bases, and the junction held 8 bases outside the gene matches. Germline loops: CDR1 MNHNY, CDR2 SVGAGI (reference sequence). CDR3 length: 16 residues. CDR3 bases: TGTGCCAGCAGTTGGGGGACAGGGTTGGTGAATCAGCCCCAGCATTTT. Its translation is CASSWGTGLVNQPQHF.

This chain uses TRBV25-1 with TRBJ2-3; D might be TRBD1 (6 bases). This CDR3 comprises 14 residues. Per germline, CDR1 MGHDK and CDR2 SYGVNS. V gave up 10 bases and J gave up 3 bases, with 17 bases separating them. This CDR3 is CATNSLQGTDTQYF. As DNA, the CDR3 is TGTGCCACCAACTCCCTCCAGGGGACAGATACGCAGTATTTT.

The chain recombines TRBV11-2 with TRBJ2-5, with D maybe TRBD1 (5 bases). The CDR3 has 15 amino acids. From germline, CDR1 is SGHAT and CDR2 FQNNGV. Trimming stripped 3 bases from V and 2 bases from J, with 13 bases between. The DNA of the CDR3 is TGTGCCAGCAGCTTTGGGGCTCGATCGCAAGAGACCCAGTACTTC. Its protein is CASSFGARSQETQYF.

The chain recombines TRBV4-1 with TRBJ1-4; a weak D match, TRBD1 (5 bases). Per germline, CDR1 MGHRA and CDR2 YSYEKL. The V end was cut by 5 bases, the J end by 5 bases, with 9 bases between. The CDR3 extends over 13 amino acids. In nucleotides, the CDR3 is TGCGCCAGCAGCGCGACAGTGAATGAAAAACTGTTTTTT. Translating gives CASSATVNEKLFF.

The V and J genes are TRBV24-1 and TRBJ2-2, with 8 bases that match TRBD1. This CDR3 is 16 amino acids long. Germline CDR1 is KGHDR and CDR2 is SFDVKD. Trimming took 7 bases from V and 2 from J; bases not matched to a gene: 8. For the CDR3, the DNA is TGTGCCACCAGCGACCCAGGACAGGGAAACACCGGGGAGCTGTTTTTT. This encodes CATSDPGQGNTGELFF.

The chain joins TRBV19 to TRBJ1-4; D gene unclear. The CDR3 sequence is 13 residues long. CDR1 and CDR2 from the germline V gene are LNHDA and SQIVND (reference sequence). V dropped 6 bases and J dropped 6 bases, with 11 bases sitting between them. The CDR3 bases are TGTGCCAGTAGCCGAATTCGGGATGAAAAACTGTTTTTT. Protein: CASSRIRDEKLFF.

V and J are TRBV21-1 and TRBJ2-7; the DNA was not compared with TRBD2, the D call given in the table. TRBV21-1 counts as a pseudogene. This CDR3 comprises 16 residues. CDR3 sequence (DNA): TGTGCCAGCAGCAAAGCGCATGGGCGGGACTCCTACGAGCAGTACGTC. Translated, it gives CASSKAHGRDSYEQYV.

CDR3 DNA sequence: TGTGCCAGCAGTGACGACAGGGTGGGTAATGAAAAACTGTTTTTT. It is translated as CASSDDRVGNEKLFF. V and J are TRBV25-1 and TRBJ1-4; 7 nucleotides line up with TRBD1. Germline V gives CDR1 MGHDK, CDR2 SYGVNS. The junction had 5 bases not matched to a gene; V was cut back by 3 bases and J by 4 bases. The CDR3 runs to 15 residues.

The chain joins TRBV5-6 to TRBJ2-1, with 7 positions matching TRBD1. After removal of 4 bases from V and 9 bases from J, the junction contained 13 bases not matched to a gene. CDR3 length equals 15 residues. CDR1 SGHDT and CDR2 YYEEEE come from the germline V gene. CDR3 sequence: CASSRQGISVGEQFF. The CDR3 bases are TGTGCCAGCAGCAGACAGGGTATCTCCGTAGGTGAGCAGTTCTTC.

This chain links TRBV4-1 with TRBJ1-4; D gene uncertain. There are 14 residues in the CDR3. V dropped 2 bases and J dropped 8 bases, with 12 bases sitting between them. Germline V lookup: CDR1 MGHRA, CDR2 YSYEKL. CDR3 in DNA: TGCGCCAGCAGCCAATCGGGAGTGGGAGAAAAACTGTTTTTT. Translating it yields CASSQSGVGEKLFF.

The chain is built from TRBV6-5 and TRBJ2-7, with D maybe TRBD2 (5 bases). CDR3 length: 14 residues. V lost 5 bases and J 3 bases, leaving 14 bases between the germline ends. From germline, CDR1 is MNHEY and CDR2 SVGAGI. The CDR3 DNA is TGTGCCAGCAGTCCCGGGGTAGCGAGCTACGAGCAGTACGTC. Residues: CASSPGVASYEQYV.

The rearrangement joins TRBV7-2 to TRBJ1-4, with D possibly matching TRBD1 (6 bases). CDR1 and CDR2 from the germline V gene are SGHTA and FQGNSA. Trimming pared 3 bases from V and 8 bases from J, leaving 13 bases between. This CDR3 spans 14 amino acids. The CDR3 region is CASSFGTGNEKLFF. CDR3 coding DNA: TGTGCCAGCAGCTTTGGAACAGGGAACGAAAAACTGTTTTTT.

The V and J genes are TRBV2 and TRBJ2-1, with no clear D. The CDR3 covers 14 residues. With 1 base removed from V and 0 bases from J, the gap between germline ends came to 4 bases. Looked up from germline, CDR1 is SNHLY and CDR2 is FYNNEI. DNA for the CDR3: TGTGCCAGCAGTGAAGGGAGCTCCTACAATGAGCAGTTCTTC. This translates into CASSEGSSYNEQFF.

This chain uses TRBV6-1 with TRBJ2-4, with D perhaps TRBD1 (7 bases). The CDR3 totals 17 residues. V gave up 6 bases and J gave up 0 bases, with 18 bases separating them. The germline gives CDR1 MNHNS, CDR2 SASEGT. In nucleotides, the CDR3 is TGTGCCAGCAGCGAATTTAGACAGGGACTAGCCAAAAACATTCAGTACTTC. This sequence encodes CASSEFRQGLAKNIQYF.

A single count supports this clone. CDR3 loop: CASSPRDRGSPLHF. The CDR3 DNA reads as TGTGCCAGCTCGCCCCGGGACAGGGGATCACCCCTCCACTTT. V and J are TRBV18 and TRBJ1-6; 10 bases agree with TRBD1. The CDR3 contains 14 residues. Per the germline V gene, CDR1 is KGHSH and CDR2 is LQKENI. V lost 6 bases to trimming and J lost 10 bases; unmatched junction nucleotides: 6.

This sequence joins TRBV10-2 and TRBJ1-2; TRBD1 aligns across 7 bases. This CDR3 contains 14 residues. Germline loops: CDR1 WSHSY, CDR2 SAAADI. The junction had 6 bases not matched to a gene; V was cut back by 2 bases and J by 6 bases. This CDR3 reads CASSEETGNHGYTF. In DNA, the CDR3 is TGCGCCAGCAGTGAGGAGACAGGGAACCATGGCTACACCTTC.

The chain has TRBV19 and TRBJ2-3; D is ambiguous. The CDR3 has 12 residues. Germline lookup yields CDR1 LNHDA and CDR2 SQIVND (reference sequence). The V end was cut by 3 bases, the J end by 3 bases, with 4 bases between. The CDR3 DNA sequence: TGTGCCAGTAGTATGCTAACAGATACGCAGTATTTT. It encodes CASSMLTDTQYF.

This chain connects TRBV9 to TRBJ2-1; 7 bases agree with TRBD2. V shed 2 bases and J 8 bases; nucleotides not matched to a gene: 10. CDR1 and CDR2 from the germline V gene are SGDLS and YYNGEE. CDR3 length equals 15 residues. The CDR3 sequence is CASSVGGSALDEQFF. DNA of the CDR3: TGTGCCAGCAGCGTGGGCGGGAGTGCTTTGGATGAGCAGTTCTTC.

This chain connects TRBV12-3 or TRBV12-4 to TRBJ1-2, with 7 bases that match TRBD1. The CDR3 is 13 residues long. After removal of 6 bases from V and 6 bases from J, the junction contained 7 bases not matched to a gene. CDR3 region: CASSANRGNGYTF. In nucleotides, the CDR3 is TGTGCCAGCAGCGCTAACAGGGGAAATGGCTACACCTTC.